A single sample is the source of the 17 T cell receptor beta chains below, sequenced in a study of blood T cell repertoires in COVID-19. Libraries were prepared by immunoSEQ multiplex PCR; TCRdb keeps only in-frame clonotypes and omits some of them. The sample gives about 170,000 clones, approximately 82% of which show up once; approximately 4% is in the top ten. Material for sequencing was PBMCs or T cells enriched from blood (not recorded which). The receptors here all came from a woman between 50 and 59 years old who had recovered from COVID-19.

The genes are TRBV9 and TRBJ2-3, with no clear D. CDR3 length equals 12 residues. Germline V gives CDR1 SGDLS, CDR2 YYNGEE. The V gene lost 3 bases and the J gene lost 4 bases, with 6 bases spanning the gap. CDR3 sequence reads: CASSGWPDTQYF. Here the CDR3 DNA reads TGTGCCAGCAGCGGGTGGCCAGATACGCAGTATTTT.

The chain carries TRBV7-9 and TRBJ2-5; 10 bases map to TRBD2. V gave up 5 bases and J gave up 4 bases; unmatched junction bases: 7. This CDR3 has 15 residues. Germline loops: CDR1 SEHNR, CDR2 FQNEAQ (reference sequence). CDR3 region: CASSQGASGRETQYF. Here the CDR3 DNA reads TGTGCCAGCAGCCAGGGGGCTAGCGGGAGAGAGACCCAGTACTTC. The variable domain in full, completed from reference TRBV7-9 and TRBJ2-5, reads DTGVSQNPRHKITKRGQNVTFRCDPISEHNRLYWYRQTLGQGPEFLTYFQNEAQLEKSRLLSDRFSAERPKGSFSTLEIQRTEQGDSAMYLCASSQGASGRETQYFGPGTRLLVL.

The chain uses TRBV19 and TRBJ2-1; weak D call: TRBD2 (5 bases). Between the trimmed V and J ends, which lost 10 bases and 7 bases, there was a span of 14 bases. Germline assignment: CDR1 LNHDA and CDR2 SQIVND (reference sequence). The CDR3 is 12 residues long. The CDR3: CATRAVSNEQFF. CDR3 bases: TGTGCCACCAGAGCGGTCTCAAATGAGCAGTTCTTC.

The chain links TRBV18 to TRBJ2-3, with 13 bases that match TRBD2. Trimming at V came to 4 bases and at J to 1 base, leaving 11 bases not matched to a gene. The CDR3 contains 19 residues. Germline assignment: CDR1 KGHSH and CDR2 LQKENI. The CDR3 region has the DNA TGTGCCAGCTCACTTAACCTCGGACTAGCGGGAGCTGGCACAGATACGCAGTATTTT. Amino acid sequence: CASSLNLGLAGAGTDTQYF.

This clone has only one observation. V gene TRBV10-2 combines with J gene TRBJ1-1, with TRBD1 as a possible D gene (6 bases). Germline V gene lookup returns CDR1 WSHSY and CDR2 SAAADI. The V end lost 6 bases, the J end lost 0 bases, and 8 bases lay between the germline ends. This CDR3 spans 13 amino acids. This chain's CDR3 is CASRGTLNTEAFF. In nucleotides, the CDR3 is TGCGCCAGCAGGGGGACACTGAACACTGAAGCTTTCTTT.

This clone occurred a few times. The chain carries TRBV11-3 and TRBJ1-3; D call uncertain. This CDR3 spans 19 amino acids. The germline gives CDR1 SGHNT, CDR2 YENEEA. V lost 0 bases to trimming and J lost 0 bases, with 18 bases between them. CDR3: CASSLDQAGSSFSGNTIYF. The CDR3 DNA sequence: TGTGCCAGCAGCTTAGATCAGGCAGGATCAAGCTTCTCTGGAAACACCATATATTTT.

The chain links TRBV24-1 to TRBJ2-1; D is ambiguous. Germline CDR1 is KGHDR and CDR2 is SFDVKD. This CDR3 is 12 amino acids long. Between the trimmed V and J ends, which lost 5 bases and 7 bases, there was a span of 8 bases. The CDR3 DNA reads as TGTGCCACCAGTGTCGACGGGAATGAGCAGTTCTTC. The encoded protein is CATSVDGNEQFF.

This clone was recorded once. The chain links TRBV28 to TRBJ1-4; D perhaps matches TRBD1 (6 bases). The CDR3 is made up of 14 amino acids. V dropped 7 bases and J dropped 8 bases, with 17 bases sitting between them. CDR1 and CDR2 (germline): MDHEN, SYDVKM. The CDR3, as DNA: TGTGCCAGCACCCTAGGGGGGGTAGGGGAAAAACTGTTTTTT. Its translation: CASTLGGVGEKLFF.

This clone was detected ten times or more. The genes are TRBV5-1 and TRBJ1-1; 8 bases fit TRBD1. CDR3 length: 14 residues. V trimming: 4 bases; J trimming: 6 bases; junction bases outside the gene matches: 8. The germline CDR1 and CDR2 sequences are SGHRS and YFSETQ. The CDR3 DNA sequence: TGCGCCAGCAGCCTAGGACAGGGTGGGTCTGAAGCTTTCTTT. Protein sequence: CASSLGQGGSEAFF.

V usage is TRBV10-3 and J usage is TRBJ2-5; possibly TRBD1 for D (5 bases). CDR1 and CDR2 (germline): ENHRY, SYGVKD. There are 14 residues in the CDR3. V gave up 2 bases and J gave up 0 bases, with 7 bases separating them. The CDR3 loop reads CAISEKGYQETQYF. In nucleotides, the CDR3 is TGTGCCATCAGTGAGAAGGGGTACCAAGAGACCCAGTACTTC.

The DNA for the CDR3 is TGTGCCAGCTCAACGACAGGGGCGCGACAGCCCCAGCATTTT. This sequence encodes CASSTTGARQPQHF. The V gene is TRBV18, the J gene TRBJ1-5; 8 bases line up with TRBD1. CDR1 and CDR2 (germline): KGHSH, LQKENI. The CDR3 length is 14 residues. J lost 7 bases, V lost 5 bases, and 7 bases had no gene match.

This chain joins TRBV2 and TRBJ1-1; D may be TRBD1 (5 bases). The CDR3 covers 16 residues. Germline CDR1 SNHLY, CDR2 FYNNEI. Trimming took off 5 bases at V and 0 bases at J, with 16 bases between the two ends. CDR3 residues: CASSKDNQLMNTEAFF. CDR3 coding DNA: TGTGCCAGCAGTAAGGACAACCAGCTCATGAACACTGAAGCTTTCTTT.

This sequence joins TRBV30 and TRBJ2-5, with 8 bases fitting TRBD1. Germline CDR1 reads GTSNPN; CDR2 reads SVGIG (reference sequence). The CDR3 has 14 amino acids. V dropped 1 base and J dropped 4; count of bases not matched to a gene: 5. Written as DNA, the CDR3 is TGTGCCTGGAGTGATAGGACAGGGAGAGAGACCCAGTACTTC. Its translation: CAWSDRTGRETQYF.

Here the CDR3 DNA reads TGTGCCAGCAGGAAGGGAGGGTCCGGCATTCAGTACTTC. It is translated as CASRKGGSGIQYF. The V gene is TRBV7-2, the J gene TRBJ2-4; 7 nucleotides match TRBD2. The CDR3 loop spans 13 amino acids. J lost 9 bases, V lost 6 bases, and 8 bases had no gene match. Germline CDR1 SGHTA, CDR2 FQGNSA.

DNA for the CDR3: TGTGCCAGCAGCCCAGGGGGGACAGGGGGGCTGAGTGGCATTCAGTACTTC. It translates to CASSPGGTGGLSGIQYF. The chain uses TRBV3-1 (or the pseudogene TRBV3-2) and TRBJ2-4; 11 positions match TRBD1. V shed 4 bases, J shed 9 bases, and the junction held 14 bases outside the gene matches. The germline V gene encodes CDR1 LGHDT and CDR2 YNNKEL (reference sequence). The CDR3 loop spans 17 amino acids.

The J gene is TRBJ2-2, the V gene TRBV13; 9 bases agree with TRBD2. In germline, CDR1 is PRHDT, CDR2 FYEKMQ (reference sequence). V was pared by 7 bases and J by 8 bases, with 5 bases of the junction left unmatched. The CDR3 totals 13 residues. The CDR3 bases are TGTGCCAGCACCCTAGCGGGGACGGGGGAGCTGTTTTTT. This encodes CASTLAGTGELFF.

The chain carries TRBV9 and TRBJ2-4; D is ambiguous. V dropped 1 base and J dropped 5 bases, with 22 bases sitting between them. In germline, CDR1 is SGDLS, CDR2 YYNGEE. The CDR3 length is 18 residues. Here the CDR3 reads CASSVTIQAVGKENIQYF. Written as DNA, the CDR3 is TGTGCCAGCAGCGTAACGATCCAGGCCGTCGGTAAAGAAAACATTCAGTACTTC.